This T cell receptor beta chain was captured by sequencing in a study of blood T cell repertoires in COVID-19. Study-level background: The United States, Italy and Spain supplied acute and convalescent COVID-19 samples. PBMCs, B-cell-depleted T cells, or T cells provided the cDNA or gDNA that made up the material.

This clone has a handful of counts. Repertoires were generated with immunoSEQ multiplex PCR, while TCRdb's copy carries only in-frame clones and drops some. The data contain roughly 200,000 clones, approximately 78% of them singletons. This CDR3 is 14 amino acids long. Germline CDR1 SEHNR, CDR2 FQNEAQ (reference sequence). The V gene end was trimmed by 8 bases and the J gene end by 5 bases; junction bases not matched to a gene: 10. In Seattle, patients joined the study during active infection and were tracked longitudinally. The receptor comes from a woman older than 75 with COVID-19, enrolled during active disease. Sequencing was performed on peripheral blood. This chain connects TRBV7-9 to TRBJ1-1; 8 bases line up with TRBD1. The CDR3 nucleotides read TGTGCCAGCGTTACAGGGGGGAGAAATACTGAAGCTTTCTTT. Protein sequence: CASVTGGRNTEAFF. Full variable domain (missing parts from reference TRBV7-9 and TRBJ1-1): DTGVSQNPRHKITKRGQNVTFRCDPISEHNRLYWYRQTLGQGPEFLTYFQNEAQLEKSRLLSDRFSAERPKGSFSTLEIQRTEQGDSAMYLCASVTGGRNTEAFFGQGTRLTVV.